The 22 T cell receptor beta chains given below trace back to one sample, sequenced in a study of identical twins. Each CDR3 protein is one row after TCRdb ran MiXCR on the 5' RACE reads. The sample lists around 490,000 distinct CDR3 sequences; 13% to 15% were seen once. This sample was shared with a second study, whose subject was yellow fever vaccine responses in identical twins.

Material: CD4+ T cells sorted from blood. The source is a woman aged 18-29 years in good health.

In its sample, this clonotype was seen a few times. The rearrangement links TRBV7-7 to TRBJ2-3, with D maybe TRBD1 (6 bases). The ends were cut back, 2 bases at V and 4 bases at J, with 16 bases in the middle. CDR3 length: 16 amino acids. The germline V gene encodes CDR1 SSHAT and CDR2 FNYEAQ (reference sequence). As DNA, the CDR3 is TGTGCCAGCAGCTTATTGCCCGGTCAGGGGTCAGATACGCAGTATTTT. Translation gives CASSLLPGQGSDTQYF.

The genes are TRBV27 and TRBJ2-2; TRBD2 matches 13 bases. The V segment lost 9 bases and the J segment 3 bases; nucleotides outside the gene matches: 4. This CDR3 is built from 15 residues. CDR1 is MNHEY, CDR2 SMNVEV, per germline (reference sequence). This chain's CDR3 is CASRLAGGHTGELFF. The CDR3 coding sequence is TGTGCCAGTCGACTAGCGGGGGGTCACACCGGGGAGCTGTTTTTT.

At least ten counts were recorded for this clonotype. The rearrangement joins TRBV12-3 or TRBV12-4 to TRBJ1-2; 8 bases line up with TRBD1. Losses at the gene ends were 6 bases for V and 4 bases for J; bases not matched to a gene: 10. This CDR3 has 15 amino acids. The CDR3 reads CASRPGQGAGYGYTF. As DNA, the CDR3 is TGTGCCAGCAGACCCGGGCAGGGGGCTGGCTATGGCTACACCTTC.

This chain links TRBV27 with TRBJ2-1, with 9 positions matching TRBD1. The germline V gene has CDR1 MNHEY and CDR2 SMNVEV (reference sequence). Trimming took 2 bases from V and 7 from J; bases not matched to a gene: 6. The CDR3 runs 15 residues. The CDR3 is CASSLTGGGGNEQFF. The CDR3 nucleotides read TGTGCCAGCAGTTTAACAGGGGGCGGAGGAAATGAGCAGTTCTTC.

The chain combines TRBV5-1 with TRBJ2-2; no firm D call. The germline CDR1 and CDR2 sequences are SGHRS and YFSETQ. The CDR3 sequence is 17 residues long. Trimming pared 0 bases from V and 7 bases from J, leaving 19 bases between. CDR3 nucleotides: TGCGCCAGCAGCTTGGAGTTTGGCAGACCTGGCGGCGGGGAGCTGTTTTTT. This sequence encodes CASSLEFGRPGGGELFF.

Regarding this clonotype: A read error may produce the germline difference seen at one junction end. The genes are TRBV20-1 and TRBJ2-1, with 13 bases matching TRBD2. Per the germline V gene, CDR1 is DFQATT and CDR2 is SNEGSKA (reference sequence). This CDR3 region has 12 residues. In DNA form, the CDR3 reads TGCAGTGGAAGACTAGCGGGAGGACCTGTGCTCTTC. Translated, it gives CSGRLAGGPVLF.

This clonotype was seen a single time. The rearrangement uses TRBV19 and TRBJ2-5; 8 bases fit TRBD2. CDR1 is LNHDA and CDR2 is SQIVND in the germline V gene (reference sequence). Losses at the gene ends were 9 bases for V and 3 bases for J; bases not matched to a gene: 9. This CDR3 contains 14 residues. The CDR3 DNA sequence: TGTGCCAGCTCTCCGGGACTAGTAAAAGAGACCCAGTACTTC. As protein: CASSPGLVKETQYF.

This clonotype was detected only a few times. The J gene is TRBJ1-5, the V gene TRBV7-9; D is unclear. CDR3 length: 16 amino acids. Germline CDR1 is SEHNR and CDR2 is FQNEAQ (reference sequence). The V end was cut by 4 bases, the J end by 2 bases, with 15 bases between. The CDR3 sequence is CASSSGGPKGNQPQHF. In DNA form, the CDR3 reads TGTGCCAGCAGCTCGGGAGGTCCGAAGGGCAATCAGCCCCAGCATTTT.

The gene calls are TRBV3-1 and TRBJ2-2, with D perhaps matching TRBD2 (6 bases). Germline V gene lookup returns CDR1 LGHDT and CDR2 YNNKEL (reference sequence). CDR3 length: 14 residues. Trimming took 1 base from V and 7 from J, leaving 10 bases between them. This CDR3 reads CASSQGLVGGELFF. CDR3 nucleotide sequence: TGTGCCAGCAGCCAAGGACTAGTGGGCGGGGAGCTGTTTTTT.

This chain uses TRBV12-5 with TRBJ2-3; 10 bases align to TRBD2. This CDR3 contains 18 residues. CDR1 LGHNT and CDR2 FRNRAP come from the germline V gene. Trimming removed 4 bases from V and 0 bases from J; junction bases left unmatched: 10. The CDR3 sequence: CASGSSLAGGLSTDTQYF. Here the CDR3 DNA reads TGTGCTAGTGGTTCGTCCTTAGCGGGAGGCCTAAGCACAGATACGCAGTATTTT.

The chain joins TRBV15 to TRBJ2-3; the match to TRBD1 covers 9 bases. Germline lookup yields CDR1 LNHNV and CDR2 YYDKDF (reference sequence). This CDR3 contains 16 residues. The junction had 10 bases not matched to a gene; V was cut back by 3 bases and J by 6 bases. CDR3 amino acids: CATSSSGTGLSDTQYF. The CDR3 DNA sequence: TGTGCCACCAGCAGCAGCGGGACAGGGCTTTCCGATACGCAGTATTTT.

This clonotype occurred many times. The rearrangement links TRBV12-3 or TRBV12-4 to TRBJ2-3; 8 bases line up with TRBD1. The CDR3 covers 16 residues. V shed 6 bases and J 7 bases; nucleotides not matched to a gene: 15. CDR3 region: CASRTDGAGGAYTQYF. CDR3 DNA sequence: TGTGCCAGCAGAACGGATGGGGCAGGGGGCGCATATACGCAGTATTTT.

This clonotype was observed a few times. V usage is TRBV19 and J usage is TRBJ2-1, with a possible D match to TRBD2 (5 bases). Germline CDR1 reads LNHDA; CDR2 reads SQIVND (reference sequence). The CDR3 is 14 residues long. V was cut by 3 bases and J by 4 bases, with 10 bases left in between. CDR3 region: CASSIGLAYNEQFF. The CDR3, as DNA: TGTGCCAGTAGTATTGGTCTAGCTTACAATGAGCAGTTCTTC.

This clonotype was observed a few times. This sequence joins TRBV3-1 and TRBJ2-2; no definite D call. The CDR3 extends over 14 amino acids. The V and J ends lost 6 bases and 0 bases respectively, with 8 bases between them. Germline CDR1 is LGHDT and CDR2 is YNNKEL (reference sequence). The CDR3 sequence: CASRQKTNTGELFF. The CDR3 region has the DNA TGTGCCAGCAGACAGAAAACGAACACCGGGGAGCTGTTTTTT.

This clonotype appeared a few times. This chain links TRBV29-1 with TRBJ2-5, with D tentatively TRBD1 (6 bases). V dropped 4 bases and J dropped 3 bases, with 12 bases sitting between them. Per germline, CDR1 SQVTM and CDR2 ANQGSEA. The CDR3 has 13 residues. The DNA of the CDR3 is TGCAGCGTTGTCAGGGGTAGCGAAGAGACCCAGTACTTC. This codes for CSVVRGSEETQYF.

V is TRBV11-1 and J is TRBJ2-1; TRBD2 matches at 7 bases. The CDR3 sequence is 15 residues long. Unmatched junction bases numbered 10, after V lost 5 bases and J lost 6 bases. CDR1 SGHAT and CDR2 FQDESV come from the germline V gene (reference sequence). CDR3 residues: CASSQRGGSSNEQFF. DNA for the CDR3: TGTGCCAGCAGCCAGCGGGGCGGGAGTTCCAATGAGCAGTTCTTC.

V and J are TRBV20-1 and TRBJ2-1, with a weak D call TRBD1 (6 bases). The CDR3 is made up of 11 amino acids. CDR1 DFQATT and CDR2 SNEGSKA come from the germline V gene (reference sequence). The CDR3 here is CSAGQLNEQFF. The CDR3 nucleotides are TGCAGCGCCGGACAGCTCAATGAGCAGTTCTTC.

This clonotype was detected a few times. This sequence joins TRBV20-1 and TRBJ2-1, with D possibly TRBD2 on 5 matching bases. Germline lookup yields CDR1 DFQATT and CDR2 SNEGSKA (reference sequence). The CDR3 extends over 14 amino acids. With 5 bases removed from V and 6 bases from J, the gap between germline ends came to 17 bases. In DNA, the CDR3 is TGCAGTGCTGAGGAGGCTAGCAGAGGCAATGAGCAGTTCTTC. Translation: CSAEEASRGNEQFF.

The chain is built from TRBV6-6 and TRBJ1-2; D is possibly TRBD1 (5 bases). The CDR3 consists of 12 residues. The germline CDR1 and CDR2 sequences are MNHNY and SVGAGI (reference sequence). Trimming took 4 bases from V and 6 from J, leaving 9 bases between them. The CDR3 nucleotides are TGTGCCAGCAGTTTGAAAGGGGATGGCTACACCTTC. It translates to CASSLKGDGYTF.

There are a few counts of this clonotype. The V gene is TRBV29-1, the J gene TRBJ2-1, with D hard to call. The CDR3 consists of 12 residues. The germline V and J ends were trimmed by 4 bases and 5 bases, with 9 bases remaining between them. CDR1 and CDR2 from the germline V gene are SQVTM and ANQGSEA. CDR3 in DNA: TGCAGCGTTGTACAGCCAAACAATGAGCAGTTCTTC. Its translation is CSVVQPNNEQFF.

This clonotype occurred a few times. CDR3 sequence reads: CASSLDLNRVESTF. CDR3 in DNA: TGTGCCAGCAGTTTAGACTTAAACAGGGTTGAGTCCACCTTC. The chain carries TRBV12-3 or TRBV12-4 and TRBJ1-2, with a weak D call TRBD1 (6 bases). Trimming stripped 1 base from V and 13 bases from J, with 19 bases between. The CDR3 runs 14 residues.

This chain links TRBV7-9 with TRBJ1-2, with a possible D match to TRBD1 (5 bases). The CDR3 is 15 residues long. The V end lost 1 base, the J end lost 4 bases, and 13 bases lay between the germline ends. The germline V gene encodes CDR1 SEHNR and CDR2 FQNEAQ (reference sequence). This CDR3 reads CASSLVVSGAYGYTF. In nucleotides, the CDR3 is TGTGCCAGCAGCTTAGTAGTGAGTGGGGCCTATGGCTACACCTTC.